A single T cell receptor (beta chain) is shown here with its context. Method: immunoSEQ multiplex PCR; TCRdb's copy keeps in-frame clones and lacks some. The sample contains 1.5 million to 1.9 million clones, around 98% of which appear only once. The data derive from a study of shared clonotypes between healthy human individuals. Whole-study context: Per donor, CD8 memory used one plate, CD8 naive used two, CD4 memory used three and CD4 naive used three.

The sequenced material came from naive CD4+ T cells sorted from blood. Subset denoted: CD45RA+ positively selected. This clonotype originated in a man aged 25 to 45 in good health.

The CDR3 bases are TGTGCCAGCAGTCGAATCGACCTCAGGGGCGGTCGAGAAAAACTGTTTTTT. Encoded protein: CASSRIDLRGGREKLFF. This chain joins TRBV27 and TRBJ1-4; a weak D match, TRBD1 (6 bases). The CDR3 extends over 17 amino acids. V was pared by 5 bases and J by 8 bases, with 24 bases between. CDR1 is MNHEY and CDR2 is SMNVEV in the germline V gene (reference sequence).